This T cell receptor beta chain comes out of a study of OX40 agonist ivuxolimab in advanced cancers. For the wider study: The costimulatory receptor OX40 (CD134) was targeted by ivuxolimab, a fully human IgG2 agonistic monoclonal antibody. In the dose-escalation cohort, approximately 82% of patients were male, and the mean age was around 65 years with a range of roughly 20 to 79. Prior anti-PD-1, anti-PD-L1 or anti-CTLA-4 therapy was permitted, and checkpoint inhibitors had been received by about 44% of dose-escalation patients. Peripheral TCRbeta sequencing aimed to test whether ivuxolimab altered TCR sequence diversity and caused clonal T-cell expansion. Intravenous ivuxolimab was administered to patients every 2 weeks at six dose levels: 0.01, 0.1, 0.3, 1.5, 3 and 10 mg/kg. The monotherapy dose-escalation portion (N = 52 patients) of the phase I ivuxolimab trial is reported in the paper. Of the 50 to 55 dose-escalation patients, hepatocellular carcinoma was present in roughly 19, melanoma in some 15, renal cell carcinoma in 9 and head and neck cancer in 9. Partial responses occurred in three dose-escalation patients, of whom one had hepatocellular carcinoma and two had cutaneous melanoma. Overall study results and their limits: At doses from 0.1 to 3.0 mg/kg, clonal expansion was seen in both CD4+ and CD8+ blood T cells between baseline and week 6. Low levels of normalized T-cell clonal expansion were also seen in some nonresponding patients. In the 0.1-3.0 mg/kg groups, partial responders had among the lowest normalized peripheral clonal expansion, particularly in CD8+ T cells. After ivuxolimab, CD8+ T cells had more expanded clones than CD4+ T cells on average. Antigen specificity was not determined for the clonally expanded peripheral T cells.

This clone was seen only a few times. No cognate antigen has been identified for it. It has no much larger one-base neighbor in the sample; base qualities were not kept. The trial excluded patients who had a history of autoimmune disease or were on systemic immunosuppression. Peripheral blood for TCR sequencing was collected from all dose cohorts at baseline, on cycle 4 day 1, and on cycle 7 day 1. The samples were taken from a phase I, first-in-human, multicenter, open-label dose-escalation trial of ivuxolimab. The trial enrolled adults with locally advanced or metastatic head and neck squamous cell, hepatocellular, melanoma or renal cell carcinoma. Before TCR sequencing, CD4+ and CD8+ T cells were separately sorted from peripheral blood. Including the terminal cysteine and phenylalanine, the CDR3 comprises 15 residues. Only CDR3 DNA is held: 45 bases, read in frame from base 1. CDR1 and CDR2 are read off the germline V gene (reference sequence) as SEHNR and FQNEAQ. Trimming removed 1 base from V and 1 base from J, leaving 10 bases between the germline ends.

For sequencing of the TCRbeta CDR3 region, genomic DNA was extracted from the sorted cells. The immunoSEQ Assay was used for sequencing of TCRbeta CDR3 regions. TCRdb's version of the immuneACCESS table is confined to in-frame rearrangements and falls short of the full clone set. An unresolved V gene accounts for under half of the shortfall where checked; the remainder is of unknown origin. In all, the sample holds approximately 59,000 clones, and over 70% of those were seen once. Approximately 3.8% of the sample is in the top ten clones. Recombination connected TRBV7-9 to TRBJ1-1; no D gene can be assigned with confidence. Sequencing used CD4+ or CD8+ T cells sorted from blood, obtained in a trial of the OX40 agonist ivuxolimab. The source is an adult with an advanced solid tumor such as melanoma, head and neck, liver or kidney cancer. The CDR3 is CASSLGSGPNTEAFF. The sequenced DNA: TGTGCCAGCAGCTTAGGTTCAGGTCCGAACACTGAAGCTTTCTTT. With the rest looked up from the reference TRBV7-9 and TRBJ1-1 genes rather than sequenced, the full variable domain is DTGVSQNPRHKITKRGQNVTFRCDPISEHNRLYWYRQTLGQGPEFLTYFQNEAQLEKSRLLSDRFSAERPKGSFSTLEIQRTEQGDSAMYLCASSLGSGPNTEAFFGQGTRLTVV.